Listed below are T cell receptor beta chains from one sample, sequenced in a study of early T cells in non-severe SARS-CoV-2 infection. TCRdb analysed the 5' RACE reads with MiXCR anew, one entry per CDR3 protein. The data show tens of thousands of distinct CDR3 sequences, under 8% seen once. Here the sequenced sample was whole blood, taken at baseline. These receptors originate from an adult who was a healthcare worker with PCR-confirmed SARS-CoV-2 infection or an uninfected control (not recorded which). Each CDR3 is given with its conserved first and last residue. A D gene is named only where the DNA matches it firmly. Size is omitted from some rows. Given values are once, few, many or a class for expanded clones.

CDR3nt: TGTGCCAGCAGCCCTCCTAGCGGTTCCTACGAGCAGTACTTC
CDR3aa: CASSPPSGSYEQYF
d_gene: TRBD2
j_gene: TRBJ2-7
abundance: large
v_gene: TRBV7-9

CDR3nt: TGTGCCAGCACCCTAGACAGCGCCCTCTCACCCCTCCACTTT
CDR3aa: CASTLDSALSPLHF
d_gene: .
j_gene: TRBJ1-6
abundance: many
v_gene: TRBV28

CDR3nt: TGTGCCAGCGTTACGTGGCAGGGACTGAGGAGCTCCTATAATTCACCCCTCCACTTT
CDR3aa: CASVTWQGLRSSYNSPLHF
d_gene: .
j_gene: TRBJ1-6
abundance: few
v_gene: TRBV2

CDR3nt: TGTGCCGGCAGCGCCTTTATTAATAGCGGATTTTACAATGAGCAGTTCTTC
CDR3aa: CAGSAFINSGFYNEQFF
d_gene: .
j_gene: TRBJ2-1
abundance: many
v_gene: TRBV7-6

CDR3nt: TGTGCCAGCAGAAGTGCGGGGATCACAGATACGCAGTATTTT
CDR3aa: CASRSAGITDTQYF
d_gene: .
j_gene: TRBJ2-3
abundance: many
v_gene: TRBV28

CDR3nt: TGTGCCAGCAGCCTCAGAGGACAGGGAATTTTCGGCGAGCAGTACTTC
CDR3aa: CASSLRGQGIFGEQYF
d_gene: TRBD1
j_gene: TRBJ2-7
abundance: few
v_gene: TRBV7-9

CDR3nt: TGTGCCAGCAGCCCGTCCTCCGTGTGGACCCAGTACTTC
CDR3aa: CASSPSSVWTQYF
d_gene: .
j_gene: TRBJ2-5
abundance: .
v_gene: TRBV7-9

CDR3nt: TGTGCCAGCAGCCCTGCCGGGTCAGCAAATTCACCCCTCCACTTT
CDR3aa: CASSPAGSANSPLHF
d_gene: .
j_gene: TRBJ1-6
abundance: .
v_gene: TRBV7-9

CDR3nt: TGTGCCAGCAGCAACATTCCCCCTAGCACAGATACGCAGTATTTT
CDR3aa: CASSNIPPSTDTQYF
d_gene: .
j_gene: TRBJ2-3
abundance: few
v_gene: TRBV9

CDR3nt: TGTGCCAGCAGCCGCCCTCCCGGGGCCAAAAACATTCAGTACTTC
CDR3aa: CASSRPPGAKNIQYF
d_gene: .
j_gene: TRBJ2-4
abundance: .
v_gene: TRBV7-2

CDR3nt: TGTGCCAGCAGCTTCATGGGGAGCTCCTATAATTCACCCCTCCACTTT
CDR3aa: CASSFMGSSYNSPLHF
d_gene: .
j_gene: TRBJ1-6
abundance: many
v_gene: TRBV5-6

CDR3nt: TGCGCCAGCAGCCCCACAGGGGGGGAGGAAAAACTGTTTTTT
CDR3aa: CASSPTGGEEKLFF
d_gene: TRBD1
j_gene: TRBJ1-4
abundance: many
v_gene: TRBV4-3

CDR3nt: TGTGCCAGCAGCTTGGCGTACACTGAAGCTTTCTTT
CDR3aa: CASSLAYTEAFF
d_gene: .
j_gene: TRBJ1-1
abundance: .
v_gene: TRBV5-5

CDR3nt: TGTGCCAGCAGTTTACAAAGGTTGAACACTGAAGCTTTCTTT
CDR3aa: CASSLQRLNTEAFF
d_gene: .
j_gene: TRBJ1-1
abundance: few
v_gene: TRBV6-2/TRBV6-3

CDR3nt: TGTGCCAGCAGCTTCCCAATGCAGGGTTCCAGTTACAATGAGCAGTTCTTC
CDR3aa: CASSFPMQGSSYNEQFF
d_gene: .
j_gene: TRBJ2-1
abundance: .
v_gene: TRBV7-2

CDR3nt: TGCAGCGTTGAGACCGGCTACACCTTC
CDR3aa: CSVETGYTF
d_gene: .
j_gene: TRBJ1-2
abundance: few
v_gene: TRBV29-1

CDR3nt: TGTGCCACCAGTGACGGTTATGGCTACACCTTC
CDR3aa: CATSDGYGYTF
d_gene: .
j_gene: TRBJ1-2
abundance: many
v_gene: TRBV24-1

CDR3nt: TGTGCCAGCAGTGAATCCCACGGGCGAAACACCGGGGAGCTGTTTTTT
CDR3aa: CASSESHGRNTGELFF
d_gene: .
j_gene: TRBJ2-2
abundance: .
v_gene: TRBV25-1

CDR3nt: TGTGCCAGCAGACGGGGGGTAGAGACCCAGTACTTC
CDR3aa: CASRRGVETQYF
d_gene: TRBD2
j_gene: TRBJ2-5
abundance: many
v_gene: TRBV28

CDR3nt: TGCGCCAGCAGCGAAGACAGGGTATATTCACCCCTCCACTTT
CDR3aa: CASSEDRVYSPLHF
d_gene: TRBD1
j_gene: TRBJ1-6
abundance: .
v_gene: TRBV4-3

CDR3nt: TGTGCCAGCACCCTTACGCAGGGCACTGAAGCTTTCTTT
CDR3aa: CASTLTQGTEAFF
d_gene: .
j_gene: TRBJ1-1
abundance: many
v_gene: TRBV28

CDR3nt: TGCAGTGTGCCAGGGCCCTACCTCTACGAGCAGTACTTC
CDR3aa: CSVPGPYLYEQYF
d_gene: .
j_gene: TRBJ2-7
abundance: .
v_gene: TRBV20-1

CDR3nt: TGTGCCAGCAGCTTAGTTGGGGGAATCCCCCAGCATTTT
CDR3aa: CASSLVGGIPQHF
d_gene: .
j_gene: TRBJ1-5
abundance: few
v_gene: TRBV7-2

CDR3nt: TGCAGCGTTGAGGTCCACTTGGAGGATACGCAGTATTTT
CDR3aa: CSVEVHLEDTQYF
d_gene: .
j_gene: TRBJ2-3
abundance: many
v_gene: TRBV29-1

CDR3nt: TGTGCCAGCAGTGAAAGGTGGACAGACTATAATTCACCCCTCCACTTT
CDR3aa: CASSERWTDYNSPLHF
d_gene: .
j_gene: TRBJ1-6
abundance: many
v_gene: TRBV6-1

CDR3nt: TGTGCCTGGAGTAAAGTAACCGGGACCCCGATCGGGGAGCTGTTTTTT
CDR3aa: CAWSKVTGTPIGELFF
d_gene: .
j_gene: TRBJ2-2
abundance: many
v_gene: TRBV30

CDR3nt: TGTGCCAGCGGGGGGCGCCTCTACGAGCAGTACTTC
CDR3aa: CASGGRLYEQYF
d_gene: .
j_gene: TRBJ2-7
abundance: many
v_gene: TRBV6-2/TRBV6-3

CDR3nt: TGCGCCAGCAGCCAAGGTGGGCAGGGTTTCTACGAGCAGTACTTC
CDR3aa: CASSQGGQGFYEQYF
d_gene: .
j_gene: TRBJ2-7
abundance: many
v_gene: TRBV4-3

CDR3nt: TGTGCCAGCAGCTTGGCCCAGCTGGGGGAGACCCAGTACTTC
CDR3aa: CASSLAQLGETQYF
d_gene: .
j_gene: TRBJ2-5
abundance: many
v_gene: TRBV5-5

CDR3nt: TGCGCCAGCAGCCAAGGGGTACAGGGGGCCTACAATGAGCAGTTCTTC
CDR3aa: CASSQGVQGAYNEQFF
d_gene: TRBD1
j_gene: TRBJ2-1
abundance: many
v_gene: TRBV4-3

CDR3nt: TGCAGTGCTAGAGATAGCGGGGGCCTCTACAATGAGCAGTTCTTC
CDR3aa: CSARDSGGLYNEQFF
d_gene: TRBD2
j_gene: TRBJ2-1
abundance: many
v_gene: TRBV20-1

CDR3nt: TGTGCCAGCAGAGGGACGTCTCGGGGAGATTCACCCCTCCACTTT
CDR3aa: CASRGTSRGDSPLHF
d_gene: .
j_gene: TRBJ1-6
abundance: many
v_gene: TRBV6-4

CDR3nt: TGCAGTGCTGTTTCGGAACCGATGAACACTGAAGCTTTCTTT
CDR3aa: CSAVSEPMNTEAFF
d_gene: .
j_gene: TRBJ1-1
abundance: many
v_gene: TRBV20-1

CDR3nt: TGTGCCAGTACCCCCGGAGCAGGGCACAAAAACATTCAGTACTTC
CDR3aa: CASTPGAGHKNIQYF
d_gene: .
j_gene: TRBJ2-4
abundance: few
v_gene: TRBV19

CDR3nt: TGTGCCAGCGGAGGACAGGGCGTTAACTATGGCTACACCTTC
CDR3aa: CASGGQGVNYGYTF
d_gene: TRBD1
j_gene: TRBJ1-2
abundance: many
v_gene: TRBV2

CDR3nt: TGTGCCAGCAGCTTAGTTTCGCGGAATGAGCAGTTCTTC
CDR3aa: CASSLVSRNEQFF
d_gene: .
j_gene: TRBJ2-1
abundance: many
v_gene: TRBV13

CDR3nt: TGTGCCAGCAGCCGGACAGGGGATGCACCCCTCCACTTT
CDR3aa: CASSRTGDAPLHF
d_gene: TRBD1
j_gene: TRBJ1-6
abundance: few
v_gene: TRBV7-6

CDR3nt: TGTGCCAGCAGCTTGGGGAGGGGTCCCTACAATGAGCAGTTCTTC
CDR3aa: CASSLGRGPYNEQFF
d_gene: TRBD2
j_gene: TRBJ2-1
abundance: many
v_gene: TRBV7-2

CDR3nt: TGTGCCAGCAGTTTACGCAGCCCTAGACAGGGATACAACACCGGGGAGCTGTTTTTT
CDR3aa: CASSLRSPRQGYNTGELFF
d_gene: TRBD1
j_gene: TRBJ2-2
abundance: .
v_gene: TRBV27

CDR3nt: TGCAGTGCTAGAGACGCGGGGACTGTGTCCTACGAGCAGTACTTC
CDR3aa: CSARDAGTVSYEQYF
d_gene: .
j_gene: TRBJ2-7
abundance: many
v_gene: TRBV20-1